Shown below are 8 T cell receptor beta chains from a single sample sequenced in a study of T cell repertoires in cytomegalovirus infection (dated by TCRdb to the late 2010s). Sequenced on an Illumina HiSeq 1500. The raw public data were reprocessed by TCRdb itself: fastp quality trimming at Q25, MiXCR clonotype calling, in-frame beta chains only. CDR3 protein sequences are deduplicated, and each keeps its most common genes and DNA. Counted in this sample were more than 150,000 distinct CDR3 sequences; roughly 18% of them appeared once. 18% of the sample is taken by the ten largest. Sequences were obtained from CD8+ T cells from PBMCs. Receptor source: a human donor in good health (CMV status not recorded). Some clones in this sample may be carry-over from other donors' samples.

By sample fraction, this clonotype is medium-sized. The rearrangement links TRBV7-2 to TRBJ1-1, with D unclear. CDR1 is SGHTA and CDR2 is FQGNSA in the germline V gene. This CDR3 spans 14 amino acids. V lost 1 base, J lost 0 bases, and 6 bases lay in between. This CDR3 is CASSLEDMNTEAFF. The CDR3 DNA reads as TGTGCCAGCAGCTTAGAGGATATGAACACTGAAGCTTTCTTT. Full variable domain (outside the CDR3, taken from reference TRBV7-2 and TRBJ1-1): GAGVSQSPSNKVTEKGKDVELRCDPISGHTALYWYRQSLGQGLEFLIYFQGNSAPDKSGLPSDRFSAERTGGSVSTLTIQRTQQEDSAVYLCASSLEDMNTEAFFGQGTRLTVV.

This clonotype has a handful of counts. The chain recombines TRBV7-3 with TRBJ1-1, with a tentative D call TRBD1 (5 bases). Germline CDR1 and CDR2: SGHTA and FQGTGA. The CDR3 consists of 15 residues. V was shortened by 0 bases and J by 4 bases, with 12 bases between the two germline ends. The chain's CDR3 is CASSLTGGRSTEAFF. In DNA form, the CDR3 reads TGTGCCAGCAGCTTAACGGGGGGAAGGAGCACTGAAGCTTTCTTT. The variable domain in full, with the rest retrieved from reference TRBV7-3 and TRBJ1-1, is GAGVSQTPSNKVTEKGKYVELRCDPISGHTALYWYRQSLGQGPEFLIYFQGTGAADDSGLPNDRFFAVRPEGSVSTLKIQRTERGDSAVYLCASSLTGGRSTEAFFGQGTRLTVV.

This clonotype was recorded a few times. This sequence joins TRBV28 and TRBJ2-2; unclear D gene. The V end was cut by 3 bases, the J end by 2 bases, with 10 bases between. The length of the CDR3 is 15 residues. Per germline, CDR1 MDHEN and CDR2 SYDVKM. Written as DNA, the CDR3 is TGTGCCAGCAGTTTCGAATGGAGAAACACCGGGGAGCTGTTTTTT. It translates to CASSFEWRNTGELFF.

The chain carries TRBV11-2 and TRBJ2-1; 7 nucleotides align to TRBD2. The CDR3 contains 18 residues. Germline assignment: CDR1 SGHAT and CDR2 FQNNGV. V lost 2 bases, J lost 2 bases, and 12 bases stayed unmatched. The CDR3 nucleotides are TGTGCCAGCAGCTTACCCCTAGAAGGGACTACACCCTACAATGAGCAGTTCTTC. Translation gives CASSLPLEGTTPYNEQFF. The whole variable domain, remainder taken from reference TRBV11-2 and TRBJ2-1, is EAGVAQSPRYKIIEKRQSVAFWCNPISGHATLYWYQQILGQGPKLLIQFQNNGVVDDSQLPKDRFSAERLKGVDSTLKIQPAKLEDSAVYLCASSLPLEGTTPYNEQFFGPGTRLTVL.

The chain couples TRBV7-2 to TRBJ2-3; possible D gene TRBD1, 6 bases. The CDR3 has 17 residues. Trimming stripped 0 bases from V and 4 bases from J, with 17 bases between. CDR1 and CDR2 from the germline V gene are SGHTA and FQGNSA. This chain's CDR3 is CASSLAALQGVADTQYF. The CDR3 nucleotides are TGTGCCAGCAGCTTAGCGGCTTTACAGGGTGTCGCAGATACGCAGTATTTT.

The CDR3 bases are TGTGCCACCAGCAGAGGCCAGGGGTCTTACGAGCAGTACTTC. Translated, it gives CATSRGQGSYEQYF. The rearrangement links TRBV15 to TRBJ2-7, with a tentative D call TRBD1 (6 bases). The length of the CDR3 is 14 residues. V was pared by 1 base and J by 4 bases, with 11 bases between. Per the germline V gene, CDR1 is LNHNV and CDR2 is YYDKDF (reference sequence).

At least ten counts were recorded for this clonotype. The chain carries TRBV7-8 and TRBJ2-7; a possible D gene is TRBD1 (5 bases). V was trimmed by 5 bases and J by 5 bases, leaving 19 bases between them. This CDR3 region has 15 residues. CDR1 and CDR2 (germline): SGHVS, FQNEAQ. The DNA for the CDR3 is TGTGCCAGCAGCGATTCGACAGATTATCGGGACGAGCAGTACTTC. Translated, it gives CASSDSTDYRDEQYF.

The genes are TRBV29-1 and TRBJ1-2, with 7 nucleotides matching TRBD1. Germline assignment: CDR1 SQVTM and CDR2 ANQGSEA. The V gene end was trimmed by 0 bases and the J gene end by 1 base; junction bases not matched to a gene: 8. CDR3 length: 16 residues. Here the CDR3 reads CSVEDRKGAFNYGYTF. The CDR3 nucleotides are TGCAGCGTTGAAGATCGTAAGGGGGCGTTTAACTATGGCTACACCTTC.